This paragraph reports one TCR beta chain. The target antigen is unknown. The V and J ends lost 3 bases and 4 bases respectively, with 16 bases between them. CDR1 is MGHRA and CDR2 is YSYEKL in the germline V gene. This CDR3 has 16 amino acids. This sample is part of a study of shared clonotypes between healthy human individuals. Study-wide results and caveats: Depth of sequencing was expected to influence donor clonotype sharing.

Sorted subsets were amplified in replicate PCRs using around 0.2 ug DNA, about 30,000 T cell genomes. The assay was immunoSEQ multiplex PCR, and TCRdb's table has in-frame clones only and misses some. The table includes roughly 770,000 clones, approximately 96% detected once. CD45RO-negative CD8 cells positively selected for CCR7 made up the naive population, which excluded terminally differentiated effector memory CD45RA+ cells. Donors comprised only Caucasian adults living in Nashville, Tennessee. The rearrangement links TRBV4-1 to TRBJ1-5, with a possible D match to TRBD1 (5 bases). The receptor was isolated from a man between 25 and 39 years old in good health. The specimen was naive CD8+ T cells sorted from blood. This chain's CDR3 is CASSQWADSRNQPQHF. CDR3 DNA: TGCGCCAGCAGCCAGTGGGCTGACAGCCGAAATCAGCCCCAGCATTTT.